This T cell receptor beta chain was captured by sequencing in a study of early T cells in non-severe SARS-CoV-2 infection. Study-level background: Investigators sequenced bulk RNA drawn from unsorted whole blood, and chains remained unpaired.

This clonotype was observed many times. Separate cDNA molecules each had unique molecular identifiers attached to them. TCRdb itself ran the 5' RACE reads through MiXCR, one entry per CDR3 protein. The data show some 70,000 distinct CDR3 sequences, 4.9% seen once. The V gene lost 5 bases and the J gene lost 4 bases, with 14 bases spanning the gap. CDR1 and CDR2 from the germline V gene are LNHDA and SQIVND (reference sequence). This CDR3 region has 14 residues. The sequence came from an adult who was a healthcare worker with PCR-confirmed SARS-CoV-2 infection or an uninfected control (not recorded which). The rearrangement joins TRBV19 to TRBJ1-2; D uncertain. Material: whole blood. CDR3 residues: CASSSTVTFYGYTF. DNA for the CDR3: TGTGCCAGTAGTTCCACGGTTACATTCTATGGCTACACCTTC. Based on the CDR3 plus reference TRBV19 and TRBJ1-2, the full variable domain is DGGITQSPKYLFRKEGQNVTLSCEQNLNHDAMYWYRQDPGQGLRLIYYSQIVNDFQKGDIAEGYSVSREKKESFPLTVTSAQKNPTAFYLCASSSTVTFYGYTFGSGTRLTVV.